These 10 T cell receptor beta chains were sequenced from one sample in a study of control samples from healthy donors and cancer patients. Profiled with immunoSEQ multiplex PCR; TCRdb holds only in-frame clones, not every one. The sample includes just over 150,000 clones, 90% to 95% of them seen just once. The source material was blood. Every receptor here comes from a middle-aged woman in good health.

The V call is TRBV7-9, the J call TRBJ1-2; 9 positions match TRBD1. Germline trimming cut 3 bases from V and 8 bases from J; bases unmatched to any gene: 10. In germline, CDR1 is SEHNR, CDR2 FQNEAQ (reference sequence). The CDR3 spans 15 residues. The CDR3 sequence is CASSFSGDRVGGYTF. Here the CDR3 DNA reads TGTGCCAGCAGCTTCTCCGGGGACAGGGTGGGCGGCTACACCTTC. Complete variable domain (other parts from reference TRBV7-9 and TRBJ1-2): DTGVSQNPRHKITKRGQNVTFRCDPISEHNRLYWYRQTLGQGPEFLTYFQNEAQLEKSRLLSDRFSAERPKGSFSTLEIQRTEQGDSAMYLCASSFSGDRVGGYTFGSGTRLTVV.

V and J are TRBV7-8 and TRBJ2-1; tentative D call: TRBD2 (6 bases). Trimming cost V 4 bases and J 1 base, with 11 bases left between them. The CDR3 spans 15 residues. Germline CDR1 reads SGHVS; CDR2 reads FQNEAQ. CDR3 nucleotides: TGTGCCAGCAGCTCCAGCGGGCCATCCTACAATGAGCAGTTCTTC. Its translation: CASSSSGPSYNEQFF.

The V and J genes are TRBV7-8 and TRBJ1-2; 8 bases match TRBD1. CDR3 length: 16 amino acids. Germline assignment: CDR1 SGHVS and CDR2 FQNEAQ. V trimming: 7 bases; J trimming: 4 bases; junction bases outside the gene matches: 14. The CDR3 region is CASTPLPDRDAYGYTF. CDR3 bases: TGTGCCAGCACCCCCTTACCGGACAGGGATGCCTATGGCTACACCTTC.

This rearrangement joins TRBV7-9 to TRBJ2-1; TRBD2 matches at 8 bases. From germline, CDR1 is SEHNR and CDR2 FQNEAQ (reference sequence). The CDR3 sequence is 15 residues long. V shed 2 bases and J 8 bases; nucleotides not matched to a gene: 8. The CDR3: CASSLPAGVVDEQFF. DNA for the CDR3: TGTGCCAGCAGCTTACCAGCGGGAGTCGTGGATGAGCAGTTCTTC.

The CDR3 nucleotides read TGCGCCAGCAGCGGGGGGGCACGGGAGACCCAGTACTTC. It is translated as CASSGGARETQYF. The chain couples TRBV5-1 to TRBJ2-5, with a possible D match to TRBD2 (7 bases). The length of the CDR3 is 13 residues. Per germline, CDR1 SGHRS and CDR2 YFSETQ. V was trimmed by 4 bases and J by 5 bases, leaving 12 bases between them.

This clone has just one count. The chain uses TRBV2 and TRBJ1-5; possibly TRBD1 for D (6 bases). CDR1 SNHLY and CDR2 FYNNEI come from the germline V gene. The length of the CDR3 is 16 residues. The V and J ends lost 8 bases and 2 bases respectively, with 19 bases between them. The CDR3, as DNA: TGTGCCAGCCGATCGACAGGCTCCGGGGGCAATCAGCCCCAGCATTTT. Its protein is CASRSTGSGGNQPQHF.

The rearrangement links TRBV5-4 to TRBJ1-3; 7 bases align to TRBD1. V was clipped by 3 bases and J by 0 bases; unmatched bases: 3. The V gene's germline CDR1 is SGHNT and CDR2 YYREEE (reference sequence). This CDR3 region has 15 residues. The CDR3 reads CASSSAGGSGNTIYF. The CDR3 DNA reads TGTGCCAGCAGCTCTGCAGGGGGCTCTGGAAACACCATATATTTT.

This chain connects TRBV5-1 to TRBJ2-1; 11 bases are shared with TRBD2. The CDR3 totals 16 residues. Germline V CDR1 and CDR2: SGHRS, YFSETQ. V trimming: 2 bases; J trimming: 4 bases; junction bases outside the gene matches: 5. The CDR3 region is CASSFRLAGIYNEQFF. The CDR3 nucleotides read TGCGCCAGCAGCTTCCGACTAGCGGGGATATACAATGAGCAGTTCTTC.

The chain carries TRBV12-3 or TRBV12-4 and TRBJ1-2; maybe TRBD1 (6 bases). The V and J ends lost 3 bases and 5 bases respectively, with 10 bases between them. This CDR3 contains 13 residues. The CDR3 region is CASSLRGAYGYTF. The CDR3 DNA reads as TGTGCCAGCAGTTTGCGGGGGGCATATGGCTACACCTTC.

The V call is TRBV6-2 or TRBV6-3, the J call TRBJ1-2, with D possibly being TRBD1 (6 bases). This CDR3 has 15 residues. Germline V gives CDR1 MNHEY, CDR2 SVGEGT. The V and J ends lost 2 bases and 6 bases respectively, with 16 bases between them. The CDR3 loop reads CASSYQDSLLDGYTF. The CDR3 region has the DNA TGTGCCAGCAGTTACCAGGACAGCCTGCTGGATGGCTACACCTTC.